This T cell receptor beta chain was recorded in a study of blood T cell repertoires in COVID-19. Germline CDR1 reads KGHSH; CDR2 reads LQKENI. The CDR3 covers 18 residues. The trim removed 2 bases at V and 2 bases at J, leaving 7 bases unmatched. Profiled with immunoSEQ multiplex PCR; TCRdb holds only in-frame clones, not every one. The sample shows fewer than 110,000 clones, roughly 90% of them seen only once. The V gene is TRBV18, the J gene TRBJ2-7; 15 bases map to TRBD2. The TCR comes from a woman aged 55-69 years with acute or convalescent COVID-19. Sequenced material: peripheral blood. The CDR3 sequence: CASSPGLAGGPGAYEQYF. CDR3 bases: TGTGCCAGCTCACCAGGACTAGCGGGAGGGCCCGGGGCCTACGAGCAGTACTTC.